Listed below are T cell receptor beta chains from one sample, sequenced in a study of cytomegalovirus exposure and HLA in healthy donors. Assay used: immunoSEQ multiplex PCR; TCRdb lists only in-frame clones, some missing. Of approximately 150,000 clones in the sample, 65% to 80% were seen once. Material: PBMCs. Receptor source: a man between 40 and 49 years old in good health and CMV-seronegative. Both conserved end residues are part of each CDR3. Each record gives: V gene, J gene, D gene, clone size, CDR3 DNA, CDR3 protein. A D gene is named only where the DNA matches it firmly. Clone size, where shown, is once, few, many, or a class for clones that have expanded.

TRBV6-1	TRBJ1-4	TRBD1	.	TGTGCCAGCAGGTACAGGGGACAGAATGAAAAACTGTTTTTT	CASRYRGQNEKLFF
TRBV5-4	TRBJ2-7	TRBD1	.	TGTGCCAGCAGCGAGGGACAGGGGCTCGTCTACGAGCAGTACTTC	CASSEGQGLVYEQYF
TRBV7-9	TRBJ2-3	TRBD1	.	TGTGCCAGCAGCTTATTGACAGGGGCCGCAGATACGCAGTATTTT	CASSLLTGAADTQYF
TRBV28	TRBJ1-1	.	.	TGTGCCAGCAGTAAAGCGGGCAGGTACACTGAAGCTTTCTTT	CASSKAGRYTEAFF
TRBV2	TRBJ2-2	TRBD1	.	TGTGCCAGCATCCCGGGACAGGGTGTCACCGGGGAGCTGTTTTTT	CASIPGQGVTGELFF
TRBV6-1	TRBJ2-6	TRBD1	.	TGTGCCGGGGGACAGGGGCGCTCTGGGGCCAACGTCCTGACTTTC	CAGGQGRSGANVLTF
TRBV4-3	TRBJ2-4	.	.	TGCGCCAGCAGCACCCGACTGCCCCCCGGCAGTCAGTACTTC	CASSTRLPPGSQYF
TRBV4-1	TRBJ2-1	TRBD2	.	TGCGCCAGCAGCCAAGAGGGACTATCCGTTGAGCAGTTCTTC	CASSQEGLSVEQFF
TRBV6-1	TRBJ2-3	TRBD1	.	TGTGCCAGCACTGACAGGGGGGATGTAGATACGCAGTATTTT	CASTDRGDVDTQYF
TRBV7-6	TRBJ2-3	TRBD2	.	TGTGCCAGCAGCCCCACTAGCGGGGGCAGCACAGATACGCAGTATTTT	CASSPTSGGSTDTQYF
TRBV6-5	TRBJ2-7	.	.	TGTGCCAGCAGTTACCCAAGAATGTCAGGGGCATACGAGCAGTACTTC	CASSYPRMSGAYEQYF
TRBV2	TRBJ2-7	.	.	TGTGCCAGCAAAGAGCAGGGGCCCTACGAGCAGTACTTC	CASKEQGPYEQYF
TRBV18	TRBJ2-2	.	.	TGTGCCAGCTCACCGTGGAGCGGGGAGCTGTTTTTT	CASSPWSGELFF
TRBV29-1	TRBJ1-2	.	.	TGCAGCGGAAAACAGGGACCTAACTATGGCTACACCTTC	CSGKQGPNYGYTF
TRBV2	TRBJ2-7	TRBD1	.	TGTGCCAGTCATGAAACCCTCGGGACAGGGGACGAGCAGTACTTC	CASHETLGTGDEQYF
TRBV9	TRBJ2-7	.	.	TGTGCCAGCAGCGTAGGGGGGGAAACCAGCTACGAGCAGTACTTC	CASSVGGETSYEQYF
TRBV15	TRBJ2-5	TRBD1	.	TGTGCCACCAGCAGAAATCCCAACAGGGAGAGGGGGCCCATCCAAGAGACCCAGTACTTC	CATSRNPNRERGPIQETQYF
TRBV7-9	TRBJ2-1	TRBD2	.	TGTGCCAGCAGCCCCGAACGACTAGCGGGAGGGGTCAATGAGCAGTTCTTC	CASSPERLAGGVNEQFF
TRBV29-1	TRBJ2-1	TRBD1	.	TGCAGCGGAGGGACAGGGGATAATGAGCAGTTCTTC	CSGGTGDNEQFF
TRBV7-9	TRBJ1-2	TRBD1	.	TGTGCCAGCAGCACAGACAGGGAAGGGGGCTATGGCTACACCTTC	CASSTDREGGYGYTF
TRBV5-6	TRBJ2-7	TRBD2	.	TGTGCCAGCAGCTTGGTAGGGCTAGCGGGAAGGACCTCCGACGAGCAGTACTTC	CASSLVGLAGRTSDEQYF
TRBV7-9	TRBJ2-1	TRBD2	.	TGTTCCAGCAGCTTCTCAGCGGGAGGGCCCTCCAATGAGCAGTTCTTC	CSSSFSAGGPSNEQFF
TRBV7-8	TRBJ2-7	TRBD2	.	TGTGCCAGCAGCTTAGGGGGGGCTAGCGGGAACGCGATAGAGCAGTACTTC	CASSLGGASGNAIEQYF
TRBV11-3	TRBJ2-3	TRBD2	once	TGTGCCAGCAGCTCCCGTAGCGGGTCGGGTACAGATACGCAGTATTTT	CASSSRSGSGTDTQYF
TRBV5-1	TRBJ2-2	.	.	TGCGCCAGCAGCGTAACGCGGGACAGTCCAAACACCGGGGAGCTGTTTTTT	CASSVTRDSPNTGELFF
TRBV14	TRBJ1-2	TRBD1	few	TGTGCCAGCAGGCGGACAGGGGGCCTGGAGGGCTACACCTTC	CASRRTGGLEGYTF
TRBV5-4	TRBJ2-7	TRBD2	.	TGTGCCAGCAGCTTGGGGCTAGCGGGAGTGGGGAACGAGCAGTACTTC	CASSLGLAGVGNEQYF
TRBV4-3	TRBJ1-4	.	.	TGCGCCAGCAGCCGAGACACTTCTAATGAAAAACTGTTTTTT	CASSRDTSNEKLFF
TRBV5-1	TRBJ1-1	.	.	TGCGCCAGCAGCTCCCAGGTGGACACTGAAGCTTTCTTT	CASSSQVDTEAFF
TRBV7-9	TRBJ2-2	.	.	TGTGCCAGCAGCACCAACAGGGAACTGAACACCGGGGAGCTGTTTTTT	CASSTNRELNTGELFF
TRBV6-1	TRBJ1-5	TRBD1	.	TGTGCCAGCAGGGGACAGGGGGATCAGCCCCAGCATTTT	CASRGQGDQPQHF
TRBV4-3	TRBJ2-7	TRBD1	once	TGCGCCAGCAGCCAGGACAGGGTTTCATACGAGCAGTACTTC	CASSQDRVSYEQYF
TRBV7-2	TRBJ2-1	TRBD2	.	TGTGCCAGCAACACTGGGCGGGAGATTAATGAGCAGTTCTTC	CASNTGREINEQFF
TRBV28	TRBJ2-5	.	once	TGTGCCAGCAGAGCGGGTAGAGAGACCCAGTACTTC	CASRAGRETQYF
TRBV27	TRBJ1-2	.	few	TGTGCCAGCAGTTTACGTCAGGGAAGCTATGGCTACACCTTC	CASSLRQGSYGYTF
TRBV19	TRBJ2-1	TRBD2	.	TGTGCCAGTACTCTCGGGAGGGCGAGGAATGAGCAGTTCTTC	CASTLGRARNEQFF
TRBV5-1	TRBJ2-1	.	.	TGCGCCAGCAGCCCCCGACAGAATGAGCAGTTCTTC	CASSPRQNEQFF
TRBV7-8	TRBJ2-7	TRBD1	.	TGTGCCAGCAACTACAGGGGTGGTAACTACGAGCAGTACTTC	CASNYRGGNYEQYF
TRBV2	TRBJ2-1	TRBD2	.	TGTGCCAGCAGGACACTAGCGGGAGCCTACAATGAGCAGTTCTTC	CASRTLAGAYNEQFF
TRBV7-9	TRBJ1-1	.	.	TGTTCCAGCAGCTTAGTGGAGATAGAGACTGAAGCTTTCTTT	CSSSLVEIETEAFF
TRBV6-4	TRBJ2-2	TRBD1	few	TGTGCCAGCAGTGACCACTACAGGGGGCGCACCGGGGAGCTGTTTTTT	CASSDHYRGRTGELFF